A single sample is the source of the 18 T cell receptor beta chains below, sequenced in a study of vaccination and CD4 T cells after COVID-19. No antigen has been identified for these receptors. The treatment here: approximately nine-day PBMC culture with coronavirus spike peptide pools or control peptides (ViraFEST assay). With the Oncomine TCR Beta short-read assay, DNA from cultured CD4+ T cells was sequenced. TCRdb reanalysed the PCR reads using MiXCR and keeps one entry per CDR3 protein. The sample lists about 12,000 distinct CDR3 sequences, over 40% occurring once. Sequencing was done on a sample of CD4+ T cells from blood, cultured in vitro. These receptors were obtained from a human donor who had recovered from COVID-19.

The rearrangement uses TRBV28 and TRBJ1-1; no clear D gene. Germline CDR1 MDHEN, CDR2 SYDVKM. Trimming stripped 6 bases from V and 3 bases from J, with 17 bases between. The CDR3 has 15 amino acids. Here the CDR3 reads CASRAAGPKDTEAFF. The CDR3 DNA reads TGTGCCAGCAGGGCGGCCGGTCCCAAGGACACTGAAGCTTTCTTT.

The genes are TRBV7-9 and TRBJ2-2; the match to TRBD1 covers 7 bases. CDR1 is SEHNR and CDR2 is FQNEAQ in the germline V gene (reference sequence). The CDR3 is 16 residues long. V was pared by 5 bases and J by 1 base, with 7 bases of the junction left unmatched. The CDR3 loop reads CASSPRTGLNTGELFF. In DNA, the CDR3 is TGTGCCAGCAGCCCTCGGACAGGCTTGAACACCGGGGAGCTGTTTTTT.

This clonotype was recorded a few times. The DNA of the CDR3 is TGTGCCAGCAGTTACGGGCACGCCTGGGGCTACACCTTC. Protein: CASSYGHAWGYTF. The chain combines TRBV6-5 with TRBJ1-2; no reliable D call. CDR1 is MNHEY, CDR2 SVGAGI, per germline. This CDR3 spans 13 amino acids. The ends were cut back, 2 bases at V and 8 bases at J, with 12 bases in the middle.

This clonotype was observed a few times. The chain joins TRBV6-4 to TRBJ2-3; TRBD2 matches at 8 bases. The V segment lost 4 bases and the J segment 3 bases; nucleotides outside the gene matches: 0. CDR3 length: 13 amino acids. Germline loops: CDR1 MRHNA, CDR2 SNTAGT. CDR3 sequence (DNA): TGTGCCAGCAGTGCTAGCGGGACAGATACGCAGTATTTT. This gives the protein CASSASGTDTQYF.

This clonotype was counted a few times. This chain joins TRBV5-4 and TRBJ2-7, with TRBD1 as a possible D gene (6 bases). With 0 bases removed from V and 0 bases from J, the gap between germline ends came to 13 bases. The germline gives CDR1 SGHNT, CDR2 YYREEE (reference sequence). The CDR3 is 16 residues long. In DNA, the CDR3 is TGTGCCAGCAGCTTGGAAATTCGGACAGTCTCCTACGAGCAGTACTTC. Amino acids: CASSLEIRTVSYEQYF. Together with reference TRBV5-4 and TRBJ2-7, the CDR3 gives the full variable domain: ETGVTQSPTHLIKTRGQQVTLRCSSQSGHNTVSWYQQALGQGPQFIFQYYREEENGRGNFPPRFSGLQFPNYSSELNVNALELDDSALYLCASSLEIRTVSYEQYFGPGTRLTVT.

The chain joins TRBV10-3 to TRBJ1-2, with 7 bases that match TRBD1. Per germline, CDR1 ENHRY and CDR2 SYGVKD. This CDR3 spans 14 amino acids. V was clipped by 0 bases and J by 7 bases; unmatched bases: 5. The CDR3 reads CAISESTGPRGYTF. The CDR3 region has the DNA TGTGCCATCAGTGAGTCGACAGGGCCGCGTGGCTACACCTTC.

This clonotype appeared once. The chain employs TRBV20-1 and TRBJ1-2; 7 nucleotides match TRBD1. CDR1 is DFQATT and CDR2 is SNEGSKA in the germline V gene (reference sequence). This CDR3 contains 15 residues. After removal of 4 bases from V and 2 bases from J, the junction contained 10 bases not matched to a gene. This CDR3 reads CSAILAGQKNYGYTF. The CDR3 DNA is TGCAGTGCTATCTTAGCGGGACAGAAAAACTATGGCTACACCTTC.

The chain joins TRBV10-3 to TRBJ2-1; 10 bases fit TRBD2. Germline-derived CDR1 and CDR2 are ENHRY and SYGVKD. The CDR3 has 15 amino acids. The ends lost 3 bases at V and 9 bases at J; junction bases unmatched: 8. The CDR3 DNA is TGTGCCATCAGTGAACGTAGCGGGAGGTCGCCTGAGCAGTTCTTC. Protein: CAISERSGRSPEQFF.

This clonotype was detected only a few times. This chain links TRBV15 with TRBJ1-1; D not resolved. The CDR3 extends over 13 amino acids. The germline gives CDR1 LNHNV, CDR2 YYDKDF (reference sequence). V gave up 3 bases and J gave up 0 bases, with 5 bases separating them. The CDR3 loop reads CATSSQMNTEAFF. DNA for the CDR3: TGTGCCACCAGCAGTCAGATGAACACTGAAGCTTTCTTT.

The rearrangement joins TRBV29-1 to TRBJ1-2, with D perhaps matching TRBD1 (5 bases). There are 14 residues in the CDR3. Germline-derived CDR1 and CDR2 are SQVTM and ANQGSEA. V gave up 2 bases and J gave up 3 bases, with 13 bases separating them. The DNA for the CDR3 is TGCAGCGTTGAAAGGAGGGGCGGTGACTATGGCTACACCTTC. Protein: CSVERRGGDYGYTF. The variable domain in full, completed from reference TRBV29-1 and TRBJ1-2, reads SAVISQKPSRDICQRGTSLTIQCQVDSQVTMMFWYRQQPGQSLTLIATANQGSEATYESGFVIDKFPISRPNLTFSTLTVSNMSPEDSSIYLCSVERRGGDYGYTFGSGTRLTVV.

The chain carries TRBV6-5 and TRBJ2-5; maybe TRBD2 (6 bases). The CDR3 spans 15 residues. Between the trimmed V and J ends, which lost 3 bases and 5 bases, there was a span of 16 bases. Germline V gene data show CDR1 as MNHEY and CDR2 as SVGAGI. The CDR3 reads CASSYSGLKGETQYF. The CDR3 DNA follows: TGTGCCAGCAGTTATAGCGGTCTAAAGGGGGAGACCCAGTACTTC.

This clonotype has only one observation. The chain combines TRBV7-3 with TRBJ1-6, with 9 bases fitting TRBD1. Germline V gene sequence: CDR1 SGHTA, CDR2 FQGTGA. CDR3 length equals 15 residues. Trimming cost V 5 bases and J 13 bases; bases outside gene matches: 12. The CDR3 DNA follows: TGTGCCAGCAGCCTTTCCGGGACAGGGCCTTATCCCCTCCACTTT. This encodes CASSLSGTGPYPLHF.

J is TRBJ2-5 and V is TRBV20-1; perhaps TRBD2 as D (5 bases). The CDR3 spans 12 residues. V gave up 0 bases and J gave up 5 bases, with 7 bases separating them. Germline values: CDR1 DFQATT, CDR2 SNEGSKA (reference sequence). The CDR3 bases are TGCAGTGCTAGAGATCAGCGGGAGACCCAGTACTTC. As protein: CSARDQRETQYF.

The chain uses TRBV15 and TRBJ2-5, with D unclear. This CDR3 comprises 14 residues. The germline gives CDR1 LNHNV, CDR2 YYDKDF (reference sequence). V was cut by 1 base and J by 3 bases, with 9 bases left in between. CDR3 loop: CATSRGGNEETQYF. The CDR3 DNA follows: TGTGCCACCAGCAGAGGAGGAAATGAAGAGACCCAGTACTTC.

This clonotype came up a few times. This chain links TRBV7-3 with TRBJ1-2; D remains unclear. V was clipped by 5 bases and J by 0 bases, with 7 bases between them. The germline gives CDR1 SGHTA, CDR2 FQGTGA. The CDR3 length is 13 residues. The CDR3 DNA reads as TGTGCCAGCAGCCCTCAGCCTAACTATGGCTACACCTTC. Protein: CASSPQPNYGYTF.

V and J are TRBV20-1 and TRBJ2-1; TRBD2 might be the D (6 bases). The CDR3 is made up of 15 amino acids. V was trimmed by 0 bases and J by 8 bases, leaving 17 bases between them. Germline-derived CDR1 and CDR2 are DFQATT and SNEGSKA (reference sequence). The CDR3 region has the DNA TGCAGTGCTAGAGAACCGGGACTCGGCCGAGATGAGCAGTTCTTC. Residues: CSAREPGLGRDEQFF.

This chain connects TRBV20-1 to TRBJ2-2, with 7 positions matching TRBD2. The CDR3 covers 16 residues. CDR1 is DFQATT and CDR2 is SNEGSKA in the germline V gene (reference sequence). The ends lost 3 bases at V and 8 bases at J; junction bases unmatched: 15. CDR3 DNA sequence: TGCAGTGCTAGTTCTAGCGGCCGAGGGGCGGGTGGGGAGCTGTTTTTT. Its protein product is CSASSSGRGAGGELFF.

This clonotype turned up a few times. The chain is built from TRBV6-1 and TRBJ2-7; 13 nucleotides align to TRBD2. J lost 0 bases, V lost 6 bases, and 14 bases had no gene match. This CDR3 spans 19 amino acids. Germline V gene data show CDR1 as MNHNS and CDR2 as SASEGT. CDR3 sequence reads: CASRSTWGTSGTSSYEQYF. For the CDR3, the DNA is TGTGCCAGCAGATCGACCTGGGGGACTAGCGGGACAAGCTCCTACGAGCAGTACTTC.